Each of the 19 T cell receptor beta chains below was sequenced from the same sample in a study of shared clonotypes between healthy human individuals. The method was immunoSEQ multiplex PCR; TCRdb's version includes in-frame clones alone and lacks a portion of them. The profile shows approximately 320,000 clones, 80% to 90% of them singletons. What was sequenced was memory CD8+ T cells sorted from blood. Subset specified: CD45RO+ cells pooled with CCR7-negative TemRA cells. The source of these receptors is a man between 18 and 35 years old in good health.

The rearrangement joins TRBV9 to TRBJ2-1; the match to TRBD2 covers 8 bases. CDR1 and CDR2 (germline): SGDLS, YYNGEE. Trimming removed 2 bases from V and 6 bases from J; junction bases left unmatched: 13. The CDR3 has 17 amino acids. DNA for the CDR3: TGTGCCAGCAGCGTTGAAAAGACTAGCGCGACCCTCAATGAGCAGTTCTTC. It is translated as CASSVEKTSATLNEQFF.

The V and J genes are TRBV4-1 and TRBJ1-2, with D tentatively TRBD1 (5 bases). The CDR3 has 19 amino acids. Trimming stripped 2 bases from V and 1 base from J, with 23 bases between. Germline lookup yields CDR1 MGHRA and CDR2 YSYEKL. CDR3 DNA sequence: TGCGCCAGCAGCCAACTCGGGACTGTGCCTCTTGTTTTTAACTATGGCTACACCTTC. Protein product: CASSQLGTVPLVFNYGYTF.

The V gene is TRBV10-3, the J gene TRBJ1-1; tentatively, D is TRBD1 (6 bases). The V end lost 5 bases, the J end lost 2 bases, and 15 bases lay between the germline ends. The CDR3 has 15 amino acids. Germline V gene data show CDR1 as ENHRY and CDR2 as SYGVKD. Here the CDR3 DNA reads TGTGCCATCAGTCAAAGGACAGCGTCTAACACTGAAGCTTTCTTT. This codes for CAISQRTASNTEAFF.

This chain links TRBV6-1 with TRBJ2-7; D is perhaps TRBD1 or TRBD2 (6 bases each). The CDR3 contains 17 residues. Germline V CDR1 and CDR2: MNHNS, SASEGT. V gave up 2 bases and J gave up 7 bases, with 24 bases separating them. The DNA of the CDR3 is TGTGCCAGCAGTGAATATAAGGAGGGCAGGGGCCAGGGGGAGCAGTACTTC. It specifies CASSEYKEGRGQGEQYF.

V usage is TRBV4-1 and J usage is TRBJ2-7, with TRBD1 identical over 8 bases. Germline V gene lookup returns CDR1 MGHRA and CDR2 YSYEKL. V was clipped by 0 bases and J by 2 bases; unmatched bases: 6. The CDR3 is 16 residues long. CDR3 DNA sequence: TGCGCCAGCAGCCAAGAGAGGACAGGGTTGACCTACGAGCAGTACTTC. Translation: CASSQERTGLTYEQYF.

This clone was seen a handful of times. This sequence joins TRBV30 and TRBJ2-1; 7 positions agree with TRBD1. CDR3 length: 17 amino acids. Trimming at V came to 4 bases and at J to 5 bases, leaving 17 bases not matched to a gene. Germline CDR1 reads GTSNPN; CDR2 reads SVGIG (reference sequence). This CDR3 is CAWIINAGGWADNEQFF. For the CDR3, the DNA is TGTGCCTGGATAATCAATGCAGGGGGTTGGGCCGACAATGAGCAGTTCTTC.

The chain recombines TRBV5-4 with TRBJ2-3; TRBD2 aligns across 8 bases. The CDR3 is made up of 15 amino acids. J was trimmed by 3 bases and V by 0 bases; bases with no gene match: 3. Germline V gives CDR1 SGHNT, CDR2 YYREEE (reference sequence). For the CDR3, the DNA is TGTGCCAGCAGCTTGGTACGGGGGGGGACAGATACGCAGTATTTT. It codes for CASSLVRGGTDTQYF.

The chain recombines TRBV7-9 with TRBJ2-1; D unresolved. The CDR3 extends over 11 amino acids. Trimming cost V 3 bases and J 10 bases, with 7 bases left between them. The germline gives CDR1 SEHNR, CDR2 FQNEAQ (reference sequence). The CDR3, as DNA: TGTGCCAGCAGCTTTGCGCCCGAGCAGTTCTTC. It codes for CASSFAPEQFF.

The CDR3 DNA sequence: TGTGCCAGCAGTAATTGGGCCCAGGAGGGCGAGCAGTACTTC. The encoded protein is CASSNWAQEGEQYF. This sequence joins TRBV6-5 and TRBJ2-7; tentative D call: TRBD2 (6 bases). Germline assignment: CDR1 MNHEY and CDR2 SVGAGI. Trimming cost V 5 bases and J 6 bases, with 17 bases left between them. The CDR3 has 14 residues.

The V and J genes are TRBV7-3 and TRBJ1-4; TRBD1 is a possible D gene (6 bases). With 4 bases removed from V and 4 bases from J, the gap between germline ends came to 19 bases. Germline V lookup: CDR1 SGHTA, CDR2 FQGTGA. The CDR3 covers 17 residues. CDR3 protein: CASSSTTRTVNNEKLFF. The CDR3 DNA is TGTGCCAGCAGCTCCACTACTCGGACAGTAAATAATGAAAAACTGTTTTTT.

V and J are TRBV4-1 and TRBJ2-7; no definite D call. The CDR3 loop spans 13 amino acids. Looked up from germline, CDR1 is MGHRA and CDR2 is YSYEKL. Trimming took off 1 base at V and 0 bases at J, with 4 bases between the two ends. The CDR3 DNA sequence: TGCGCCAGCAGCCAAGGGGTCTCCTACGAGCAGTACTTC. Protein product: CASSQGVSYEQYF.

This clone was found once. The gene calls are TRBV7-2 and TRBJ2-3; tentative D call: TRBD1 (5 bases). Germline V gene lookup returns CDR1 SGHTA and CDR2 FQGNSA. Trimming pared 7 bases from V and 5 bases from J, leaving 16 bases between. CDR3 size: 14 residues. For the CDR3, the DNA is TGTGCCAGCACCTTGGGGCGTCATAAAGATACGCAGTATTTT. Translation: CASTLGRHKDTQYF.

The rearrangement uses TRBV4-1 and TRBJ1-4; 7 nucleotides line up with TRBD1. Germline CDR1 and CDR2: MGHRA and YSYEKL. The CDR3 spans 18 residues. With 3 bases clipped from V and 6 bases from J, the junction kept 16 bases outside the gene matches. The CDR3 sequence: CASSHATGVRGSDEKLFF. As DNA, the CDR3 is TGCGCCAGCAGCCATGCTACAGGGGTGAGGGGGTCGGATGAAAAACTGTTTTTT.

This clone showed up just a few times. CDR3 DNA sequence: TGTGCCAGCAGTTTATGGACCTCCGGGGGCCAAGAGACCCAGTACTTC. Its protein is CASSLWTSGGQETQYF. The chain has TRBV28 and TRBJ2-5; D is possibly TRBD2 (6 bases). This CDR3 region has 16 residues. Trimming shortened V by 0 bases and J by 1 base, and 12 bases separated the two germline ends. The germline V gene encodes CDR1 MDHEN and CDR2 SYDVKM.

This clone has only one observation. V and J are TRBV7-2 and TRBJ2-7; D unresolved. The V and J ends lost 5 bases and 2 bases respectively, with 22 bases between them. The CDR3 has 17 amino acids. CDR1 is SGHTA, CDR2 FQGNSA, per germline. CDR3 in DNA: TGTGCCAGCAGCCTAGAGGTAGTAGGCCATACCCCCTACGAGCAGTACTTC. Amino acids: CASSLEVVGHTPYEQYF.

CDR3 DNA: TGTGCCAGCAGCCCCGTGGGGGGGCCAACGAACACCGGGGAGCTGTTTTTT. It codes for CASSPVGGPTNTGELFF. The chain combines TRBV5-4 with TRBJ2-2; tentative D call: TRBD2 (7 bases). CDR1 is SGHNT, CDR2 YYREEE, per germline (reference sequence). The CDR3 is made up of 17 amino acids. Between the trimmed V and J ends, which lost 4 bases and 0 bases, there was a span of 16 bases. Full variable domain (rest looked up from reference TRBV5-4 and TRBJ2-2): ETGVTQSPTHLIKTRGQQVTLRCSSQSGHNTVSWYQQALGQGPQFIFQYYREEENGRGNFPPRFSGLQFPNYSSELNVNALELDDSALYLCASSPVGGPTNTGELFFGEGSRLTVL.

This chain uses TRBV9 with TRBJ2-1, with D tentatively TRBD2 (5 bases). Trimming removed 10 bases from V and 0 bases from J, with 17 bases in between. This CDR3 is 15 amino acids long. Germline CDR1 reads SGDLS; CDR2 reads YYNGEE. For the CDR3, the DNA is TGTGCCTCCGGACCCCCCGGGGTCTCCTACAATGAGCAGTTCTTC. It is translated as CASGPPGVSYNEQFF.

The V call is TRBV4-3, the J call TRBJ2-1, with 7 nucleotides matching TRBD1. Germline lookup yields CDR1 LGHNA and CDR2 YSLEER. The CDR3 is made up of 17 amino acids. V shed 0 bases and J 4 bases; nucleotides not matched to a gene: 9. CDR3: CASSQDLVGGTYNEQFF. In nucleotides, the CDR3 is TGCGCCAGCAGCCAAGATCTGGTAGGGGGCACATACAATGAGCAGTTCTTC.

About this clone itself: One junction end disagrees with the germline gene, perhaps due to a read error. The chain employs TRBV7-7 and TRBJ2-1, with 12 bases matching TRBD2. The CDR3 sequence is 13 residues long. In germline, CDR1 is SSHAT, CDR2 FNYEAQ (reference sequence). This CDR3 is CASSQTSGRAKFF. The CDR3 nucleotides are TGTGCTAGCAGCCAGACTAGCGGGAGAGCGAAGTTCTTC.